This T cell receptor beta chain comes out of a study of shared clonotypes between healthy human individuals. Naive CD8 cells, CD45RO-negative and positively selected for CCR7, excluded terminally differentiated effector memory CD45RA+ cells. On this clone itself: Antigen: not known.

Assay used: immunoSEQ multiplex PCR; TCRdb lists only in-frame clones, some missing. The repertoire holds about 2 million clones, with roughly 94% as singletons. Findings of the study overall: Depth was large, yet rarefaction showed that sorted-subset sequencing was incomplete.

J was trimmed by 11 bases and V by 7 bases; bases with no gene match: 12. The CDR3 is 12 amino acids. Germline V CDR1 and CDR2: SGHRS, YFSETQ. The TCR sequence derives from a man aged 18 to 30 in good health. Sequencing used naive CD8+ T cells sorted from blood. This rearrangement joins TRBV5-1 to TRBJ2-7; 7 nucleotides line up with TRBD2. CDR3 protein: CASDLPWGGKYF. The CDR3, as DNA: TGCGCCAGCGACCTACCATGGGGGGGGAAGTACTTC. Drawing the rest from reference TRBV5-1 and TRBJ2-7, the complete variable domain is KAGVTQTPRYLIKTRGQQVTLSCSPISGHRSVSWYQQTPGQGLQFLFEYFSETQRNKGNFPGRFSGRQFSNSRSEMNVSTLELGDSALYLCASDLPWGGKYFGPGTRLTVT.